The 30 T cell receptor beta chains below come from one sample, sequenced in a study of PD-1 blockade in classical Hodgkin lymphoma. Noted time point: cycle 4 day 1 (C4D1), after 6 weeks of nivolumab. Relapse was seen in all patients after autologous stem cell transplantation, and brentuximab vedotin exposure was variable. TCRdb's table, derived via immunoSEQ multiplex PCR, lists solely in-frame clones and lacks some. Of about 33,000 clones in the sample, around 68% were seen once. Sequences were derived from peripheral blood mononuclear cells (PBMCs), sampled before the fourth cycle of nivolumab. The receptors originated from a human donor with classical Hodgkin lymphoma.

This clone appeared once. The V gene is TRBV28, the J gene TRBJ1-2; 7 bases match TRBD1. The junction had 6 bases not matched to a gene; V was cut back by 5 bases and J by 0 bases. The CDR3 runs 15 residues. CDR1 is MDHEN, CDR2 SYDVKM, per germline. The CDR3 DNA reads as TGTGCCAGCAGTCTAGTCACAGGGGCTAACTATGGCTACACCTTC. Translated: CASSLVTGANYGYTF.

This clone appeared a single time. V usage is TRBV7-9 and J usage is TRBJ1-3, with 7 bases aligning to TRBD1. Losses at the gene ends were 0 bases for V and 0 bases for J; bases not matched to a gene: 8. This CDR3 has 18 amino acids. Germline V gives CDR1 SEHNR, CDR2 FQNEAQ (reference sequence). The DNA for the CDR3 is TGTGCCAGCAGCTTAGCAGGGGGCTACGACTACTCTGGAAACACCATATATTTT. Translated: CASSLAGGYDYSGNTIYF.

The CDR3 DNA reads as TGTGCCAGCAGCGTAGGGGCAGGGGGGGACTATGGCTACACCTTC. Its protein product is CASSVGAGGDYGYTF. V is TRBV9 and J is TRBJ1-2; 7 nucleotides line up with TRBD1. There are 15 residues in the CDR3. Germline V gives CDR1 SGDLS, CDR2 YYNGEE. V lost 0 bases, J lost 3 bases, and 5 bases stayed unmatched.

The V call is TRBV27, the J call TRBJ2-3; a weak D match, TRBD2 (5 bases). Germline CDR1 MNHEY, CDR2 SMNVEV (reference sequence). CDR3 length: 14 amino acids. With 7 bases removed from V and 2 bases from J, the gap between germline ends came to 13 bases. This CDR3 is CASTPTGFTDTQYF. CDR3 bases: TGTGCCAGCACCCCGACGGGGTTCACAGATACGCAGTATTTT.

Of note for this clone: Germline and junction disagree at one end, which may indicate a read error. The rearrangement links TRBV7-7 to TRBJ2-3; D call uncertain. CDR1 is SSHAT and CDR2 is FNYEAQ in the germline V gene (reference sequence). This CDR3 is 15 amino acids long. The CDR3: CASSLASGGTDTQYF. CDR3 DNA: TGTGCTAGCAGCTTAGCCTCCGGTGGGACAGATACGCAGTATTTT.

This sequence joins TRBV4-3 and TRBJ2-7; D is unresolved. The ends were cut back, 0 bases at V and 1 base at J, with 10 bases in the middle. CDR1 and CDR2 from the germline V gene are LGHNA and YSLEER. The length of the CDR3 is 15 residues. In DNA form, the CDR3 reads TGCGCCAGCAGCCAAGATGATGGGCCTTCCTACGAGCAGTACTTC. Translating gives CASSQDDGPSYEQYF.

V usage is TRBV7-9 and J usage is TRBJ2-7; D is unresolved. Germline V gene lookup returns CDR1 SEHNR and CDR2 FQNEAQ (reference sequence). This CDR3 has 13 residues. V was shortened by 7 bases and J by 3 bases, with 13 bases between the two germline ends. The CDR3 DNA sequence: TGTGCCAGCACCGGCGAGGTGGACTACGAGCAGTACTTC. Translating gives CASTGEVDYEQYF.

The chain recombines TRBV2 with TRBJ1-1, with 8 bases identical to TRBD1. V trimming: 4 bases; J trimming: 3 bases; junction bases outside the gene matches: 10. The CDR3 totals 16 residues. Germline-derived CDR1 and CDR2 are SNHLY and FYNNEI. CDR3 bases: TGTGCCAGCAGTGTCTCCCCATCGGGACAGGACACTGAAGCTTTCTTT. Its translation: CASSVSPSGQDTEAFF. The variable domain in full, with the rest retrieved from reference TRBV2 and TRBJ1-1, is EPEVTQTPSHQVTQMGQEVILRCVPISNHLYFYWYRQILGQKVEFLVSFYNNEISEKSEIFDDQFSVERPDGSNFTLKIRSTKLEDSAMYFCASSVSPSGQDTEAFFGQGTRLTVV.

This clone has more than one count but fewer than ten. The gene calls are TRBV10-3 and TRBJ2-7, with 9 bases fitting TRBD1. Per germline, CDR1 ENHRY and CDR2 SYGVKD. The J segment lost 4 bases and the V segment lost 5 bases, leaving 6 bases of the junction unmatched. The CDR3 sequence is 14 residues long. This chain's CDR3 is CAISPTGGSYEQYF. DNA of the CDR3: TGTGCCATCAGTCCGACAGGGGGGTCTTACGAGCAGTACTTC.

This clone was seen a few times. This chain connects TRBV30 to TRBJ1-1, with no clear D. V lost 5 bases to trimming and J lost 6 bases, with 43 bases between them. The germline V gene encodes CDR1 GTSNPN and CDR2 SVGIG (reference sequence). CDR3 size: 22 residues. This chain's CDR3 is CAWANPPWTFTDLSGKWPEAFF. Here the CDR3 DNA reads TGTGCCTGGGCTAACCCGCCCTGGACTTTTACGGATCTGTCGGGAAAGTGGCCTGAAGCTTTCTTT.

The table lists this clone with a few counts. The rearrangement links TRBV7-2 to TRBJ2-7; D is unresolved. V lost 4 bases and J lost 4, with 11 bases in between. Germline CDR1 reads SGHTA; CDR2 reads FQGNSA. The CDR3 runs to 13 residues. This chain's CDR3 is CASSSYRSYEQYF. The DNA of the CDR3 is TGTGCCAGCAGCTCCTATCGCAGTTACGAGCAGTACTTC. Looking up the rest from reference TRBV7-2 and TRBJ2-7 gives the full variable domain: GAGVSQSPSNKVTEKGKDVELRCDPISGHTALYWYRQSLGQGLEFLIYFQGNSAPDKSGLPSDRFSAERTGGSVSTLTIQRTQQEDSAVYLCASSSYRSYEQYFGPGTRLTVT.

The J gene is TRBJ2-5, the V gene TRBV9, with D hard to call. V was clipped by 0 bases and J by 0 bases, with 12 bases between them. Looked up from germline, CDR1 is SGDLS and CDR2 is YYNGEE. The CDR3 is 16 residues long. CDR3 DNA sequence: TGTGCCAGCAGCGTAGGTCACAGTGGGAACCAAGAGACCCAGTACTTC. Encoded protein: CASSVGHSGNQETQYF. Variable domain in full (rest from reference TRBV9 and TRBJ2-5): DSGVTQTPKHLITATGQRVTLRCSPRSGDLSVYWYQQSLDQGLQFLIQYYNGEERAKGNILERFSAQQFPDLHSELNLSSLELGDSALYFCASSVGHSGNQETQYFGPGTRLLVL.

This rearrangement joins TRBV4-3 to TRBJ2-1; TRBD2 aligns across 9 bases. J gave up 2 bases and V 0 bases, and 5 bases lay outside the gene matches. Germline CDR1 and CDR2: LGHNA and YSLEER. The CDR3 is 17 residues long. The CDR3 loop is CASSQDAASGAYNEQFF. The CDR3, as DNA: TGCGCCAGCAGCCAAGACGCGGCTAGCGGGGCCTACAATGAGCAGTTCTTC.

The CDR3 coding sequence is TGCGCCAGCAGCTTGTCGTTTGGGGATGGCTACACCTTC. Translating it yields CASSLSFGDGYTF. The chain employs TRBV5-1 and TRBJ1-2; D unresolved. The V end lost 1 base, the J end lost 6 bases, and 10 bases lay between the germline ends. This CDR3 contains 13 residues. The germline CDR1 and CDR2 sequences are SGHRS and YFSETQ.

This clone was seen only a few times. The chain uses TRBV7-6 and TRBJ2-3; TRBD2 matches at 9 bases. The V segment lost 2 bases and the J segment 6 bases; nucleotides outside the gene matches: 12. Germline lookup yields CDR1 SGHVS and CDR2 FNYEAQ. The length of the CDR3 is 17 residues. In DNA, the CDR3 is TGTGCCAGCAGCTTAACGTCTAGCGGGGCCATAGGGGATACGCAGTATTTT. It is translated as CASSLTSSGAIGDTQYF. Looking up the rest from reference TRBV7-6 and TRBJ2-3 gives the full variable domain: GAGVSQSPRYKVTKRGQDVALRCDPISGHVSLYWYRQALGQGPEFLTYFNYEAQQDKSGLPNDRFSAERPEGSISTLTIQRTEQRDSAMYRCASSLTSSGAIGDTQYFGPGTRLTVL.

This clone was detected once. The chain is built from TRBV14 and TRBJ2-4; unclear D gene. V was trimmed by 1 base and J by 0 bases, leaving 13 bases between them. Germline assignment: CDR1 SGHDN and CDR2 FVKESK. This CDR3 has 17 residues. The CDR3 DNA reads TGTGCCAGCAGCCAAGGTTCGTTGTGGCTAGCCAAAAACATTCAGTACTTC. Its translation is CASSQGSLWLAKNIQYF.

The chain is built from TRBV2 and TRBJ2-3; 9 bases line up with TRBD2. With V trimmed by 8 bases and J by 2 bases, 11 bases remained unmatched. The CDR3 runs to 16 residues. Germline CDR1 SNHLY, CDR2 FYNNEI. CDR3 sequence reads: CASAWRRLAVTDTQYF. In DNA, the CDR3 is TGTGCCAGCGCCTGGAGAAGACTAGCGGTCACAGATACGCAGTATTTT.

The rearrangement links TRBV9 to TRBJ2-1, with D possibly being TRBD2 (7 bases). V was cut by 4 bases and J by 5 bases, with 19 bases left in between. The CDR3 length is 16 residues. Germline CDR1 reads SGDLS; CDR2 reads YYNGEE. CDR3 amino acids: CASSISAGGGDNEQFF. CDR3 nucleotides: TGTGCCAGCAGCATTTCTGCTGGGGGGGGCGACAATGAGCAGTTCTTC.

The chain recombines TRBV27 with TRBJ2-7, with 8 bases that match TRBD2. CDR3 length: 17 residues. The germline V gene has CDR1 MNHEY and CDR2 SMNVEV (reference sequence). The ends lost 5 bases at V and 3 bases at J; junction bases unmatched: 15. The CDR3 nucleotides are TGTGCCAGCAGTACGCTACGACCCGGGAGGGATCTCTACGAGCAGTACTTC. The encoded protein is CASSTLRPGRDLYEQYF.

This clone turned up a few times. The CDR3 DNA follows: TGTGCCAGCAGCTTTCCCCAAACTCTAGGACAGGATTCCTACGAGCAGTACTTC. Its translation: CASSFPQTLGQDSYEQYF. The chain combines TRBV11-2 with TRBJ2-7; 7 bases fit TRBD1. The CDR3 has 18 amino acids. The trim removed 3 bases at V and 1 base at J, leaving 15 bases unmatched. Germline V gives CDR1 SGHAT, CDR2 FQNNGV.

This chain uses TRBV6-4 with TRBJ1-6; D might be TRBD1 (5 bases). The CDR3 has 15 amino acids. Germline-derived CDR1 and CDR2 are MRHNA and SNTAGT. V was trimmed by 0 bases and J by 8 bases, leaving 11 bases between them. This CDR3 reads CASSDSEQGDSPLHF. The CDR3, as DNA: TGTGCCAGCAGTGACTCCGAGCAGGGTGATTCACCCCTCCACTTT.

As DNA, the CDR3 is TGCGCCAGCAGCTTGGGACTAGCTGCACCTACGGATGAGCAGTTCTTC. Protein sequence: CASSLGLAAPTDEQFF. V and J are TRBV5-1 and TRBJ2-1; 7 bases line up with TRBD2. From germline, CDR1 is SGHRS and CDR2 YFSETQ. Unmatched junction bases numbered 11, after V lost 0 bases and J lost 8 bases. The CDR3 is 16 residues long.

V gene TRBV16 combines with J gene TRBJ1-2; weak D call: TRBD1 (5 bases). The V gene lost 0 bases and the J gene lost 6 bases, with 5 bases spanning the gap. The CDR3 totals 12 residues. Looked up from germline, CDR1 is KGHSY and CDR2 is FQNENV. CDR3 sequence reads: CASSQSRDGYTF. CDR3 sequence (DNA): TGTGCCAGCAGCCAATCCAGGGATGGCTACACCTTC.

This clone was detected only a few times. The CDR3 loop reads CASSPKLQGGTEAFF. The CDR3 nucleotides read TGCGCCAGCAGCCCCAAACTACAGGGGGGCACTGAAGCTTTCTTT. The chain uses TRBV5-1 and TRBJ1-1, with TRBD1 matching over 8 bases. Germline V gene data show CDR1 as SGHRS and CDR2 as YFSETQ. The CDR3 runs to 15 residues. V dropped 4 bases and J dropped 4; count of bases not matched to a gene: 9.

CDR3 in DNA: TGTGCCAGCAGTTACTCTGGGCAGCAAGAGACCCAGTACTTC. Its protein is CASSYSGQQETQYF. This rearrangement joins TRBV6-5 to TRBJ2-5; the D is unclear. The CDR3 is 14 amino acids. The V end was cut by 0 bases, the J end by 2 bases, with 7 bases between. CDR1 and CDR2 from the germline V gene are MNHEY and SVGAGI.

J is TRBJ1-1 and V is TRBV11-2; the D is unclear. Trimming left V 8 bases short and J 4 bases short, with 17 bases between. Germline V gives CDR1 SGHAT, CDR2 FQNNGV. CDR3 length equals 14 residues. CDR3 coding DNA: TGTGCCAGCCCATTGCCTGGAAAGGGCACTGAAGCTTTCTTT. Protein sequence: CASPLPGKGTEAFF.

This clone was detected only a few times. The chain is built from TRBV10-3 and TRBJ1-2; possible D gene TRBD1, 6 bases. The CDR3 length is 11 residues. Trimming took 8 bases from V and 10 from J, leaving 14 bases between them. Per germline, CDR1 ENHRY and CDR2 SYGVKD. This CDR3 is CAIGETGIYTF. In DNA form, the CDR3 reads TGTGCCATCGGCGAAACAGGGATCTACACCTTC.

This chain joins TRBV7-9 and TRBJ2-4; D gene uncertain. The CDR3 is made up of 15 amino acids. The V end lost 0 bases, the J end lost 3 bases, and 9 bases lay between the germline ends. Germline V gene lookup returns CDR1 SEHNR and CDR2 FQNEAQ (reference sequence). The CDR3 DNA reads TGTGCCAGCAGCTTAGCTAGGGTCGGCAAAAACATTCAGTACTTC. Translation gives CASSLARVGKNIQYF.

This clone came up a few times. The chain joins TRBV7-6 to TRBJ1-1; D is uncertain. CDR1 is SGHVS, CDR2 FNYEAQ, per germline. The V end lost 2 bases, the J end lost 8 bases, and 12 bases lay between the germline ends. The CDR3 runs to 13 residues. The CDR3 reads CASSLRRAAEAFF. The CDR3 DNA reads TGTGCCAGCAGCTTAAGGCGGGCAGCCGAAGCTTTCTTT.

This chain uses TRBV19 with TRBJ1-1; D might be TRBD1 (5 bases). The CDR3 has 14 residues. CDR1 and CDR2 from the germline V gene are LNHDA and SQIVND (reference sequence). Trimming took 1 base from V and 2 from J, leaving 8 bases between them. CDR3 nucleotide sequence: TGTGCCAGTAGTATAGGACAGAGAAACACTGAAGCTTTCTTT. Protein: CASSIGQRNTEAFF.